This entry is about one T cell receptor beta chain. Its antigen is not known. The data originate from a study of cytomegalovirus exposure and HLA in healthy donors. Study as a whole: An early data release held about 85 million unique TCRs from HLA-typed donors. Study-level points and caveats: Earlier analysis yielded a pattern in which most TCR beta V segments were productive about 87% or about 30% of the time.

Germline values: CDR1 SGHRS, CDR2 YFSETQ. CDR3 length equals 13 residues. The V end lost 7 bases, the J end lost 4 bases, and 12 bases lay between the germline ends. The PCR used 60 Vbeta and 13 Jbeta primers. Assay: immunoSEQ multiplex PCR; the TCRdb copy retains only in-frame clones and omits some. The data show about 110,000 clones, approximately 82% seen once. The TCR was taken from a young man in good health and CMV-seropositive. The sequencing input was PBMCs. The V and J genes are TRBV5-1 and TRBJ2-1; D perhaps matches TRBD1 (6 bases). CDR3 nucleotides: TGCGCCAGCCGGGACACGGAATACAATGAGCAGTTCTTC. Translation gives CASRDTEYNEQFF.